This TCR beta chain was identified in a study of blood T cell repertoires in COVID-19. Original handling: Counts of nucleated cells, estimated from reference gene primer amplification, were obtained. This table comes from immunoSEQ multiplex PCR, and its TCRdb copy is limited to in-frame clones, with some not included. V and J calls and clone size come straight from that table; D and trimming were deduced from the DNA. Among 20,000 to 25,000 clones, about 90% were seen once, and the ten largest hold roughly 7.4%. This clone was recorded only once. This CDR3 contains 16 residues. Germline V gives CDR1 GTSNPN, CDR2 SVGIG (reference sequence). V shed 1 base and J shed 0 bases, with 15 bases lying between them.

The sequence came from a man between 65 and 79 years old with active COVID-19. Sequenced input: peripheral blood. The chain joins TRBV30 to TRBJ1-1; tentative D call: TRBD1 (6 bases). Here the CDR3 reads CAWSAFAGALNTEAFF. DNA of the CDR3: TGTGCCTGGAGTGCCTTTGCAGGGGCGCTGAACACTGAAGCTTTCTTT.